This T cell receptor (beta chain) was retrieved from a study of T cells in Graves' hyperthyroidism and ophthalmopathy. This clonotype was counted ten times or more. RNA transcripts served as the template for amplifying TCR beta CDR3 regions. An initial round of RT-PCR targeting the TCR CDR3 relied on the HTBI primer set. Using its own MiXCR run on the multiplex PCR reads, TCRdb lists one record per CDR3 protein. The data contain hundreds of thousands of distinct CDR3 sequences, approximately 17% of them singletons. CDR1 MNHNS and CDR2 SASEGT come from the germline V gene. Trimming pared 6 bases from V and 11 bases from J, leaving 19 bases between. The CDR3 is 13 amino acids.

The chain recombines TRBV6-1 with TRBJ1-1; D uncertain. The clonotype comes from a woman aged 18 to 35 with Graves' ophthalmopathy. Specimen: blood. The CDR3 reads CASRDEVGVIAFF. The CDR3, as DNA: TGTGCCAGCAGAGATGAAGTAGGAGTGATCGCTTTCTTT.